The rows below give T cell receptor beta chains drawn from one sample of a study of OX40 agonist ivuxolimab in advanced cancers. Clones were read by immunoSEQ multiplex PCR, and TCRdb kept only the in-frame ones, dropping some. Among about 42,000 clones listed, 80% to 90% were seen once. Sequences were derived from CD4+ or CD8+ T cells sorted from blood, sampled in a trial of the OX40 agonist ivuxolimab. These receptors were taken from an adult with an advanced solid tumor such as melanoma, head and neck, liver or kidney cancer. Both conserved end residues are part of each CDR3. Each record gives: CDR3 length, V gene, J gene, clone size, D gene, CDR3 protein, CDR3 DNA. A D gene is named only where the DNA matches it firmly. Only some rows state a clone size, as once, few, many or a class for expanded clones.

len: 14
v_gene: TRBV27
j_gene: TRBJ1-2
abundance: -
d_gene: -
CDR3aa: CASSPRGDNHGYTF
CDR3nt: TGTGCCAGCAGTCCCCGGGGAGATAACCATGGCTACACCTTC

len: 13
v_gene: TRBV6-1
j_gene: TRBJ2-7
abundance: -
d_gene: -
CDR3aa: CASSETTGVVQYF
CDR3nt: TGTGCCAGCAGTGAGACGACAGGTGTAGTGCAGTACTTC

len: 13
v_gene: TRBV5-4
j_gene: TRBJ1-2
abundance: -
d_gene: -
CDR3aa: CASSGFLSYGYTF
CDR3nt: TGTGCCAGCAGCGGATTTCTTTCCTATGGCTACACCTTC

len: 14
v_gene: TRBV7-2
j_gene: TRBJ1-1
abundance: -
d_gene: -
CDR3aa: CASSLVGLSTEAFF
CDR3nt: TGTGCCAGCAGCTTGGTAGGGCTATCCACTGAAGCTTTCTTT

len: 15
v_gene: TRBV19
j_gene: TRBJ1-2
abundance: few
d_gene: -
CDR3aa: CASSIQRQRTGGYTF
CDR3nt: TGTGCCAGTAGTATCCAACGACAACGGACGGGAGGCTACACCTTC

len: 18
v_gene: TRBV5-3
j_gene: TRBJ2-2
abundance: -
d_gene: TRBD2
CDR3aa: CARRNSSGRGGNTGELFF
CDR3nt: TGTGCCAGAAGAAATTCTAGCGGGAGAGGGGGTAACACCGGGGAGCTGTTTTTT

len: 12
v_gene: TRBV7-9
j_gene: TRBJ1-3
abundance: -
d_gene: -
CDR3aa: CASSHSRDTIYF
CDR3nt: TGTGCCAGCAGCCACTCACGGGACACCATATATTTT

len: 12
v_gene: TRBV29-1
j_gene: TRBJ2-1
abundance: -
d_gene: -
CDR3aa: CSVFQDYNEQFF
CDR3nt: TGCAGCGTTTTTCAAGACTACAATGAGCAGTTCTTC

len: 15
v_gene: TRBV6-5
j_gene: TRBJ2-1
abundance: -
d_gene: -
CDR3aa: CASSYGPSPYNEQFF
CDR3nt: TGTGCCAGCAGTTACGGCCCCAGTCCCTACAATGAGCAGTTCTTC

len: 13
v_gene: TRBV6-4
j_gene: TRBJ2-1
abundance: -
d_gene: -
CDR3aa: CASSAEWNNEQFF
CDR3nt: TGTGCCAGCAGTGCGGAGTGGAACAATGAGCAGTTCTTC

len: 16
v_gene: TRBV7-2
j_gene: TRBJ2-1
abundance: -
d_gene: TRBD2
CDR3aa: CASSSNSGASYNEQFF
CDR3nt: TGTGCCAGCAGCTCAAATAGCGGGGCCTCCTACAATGAGCAGTTCTTC

len: 14
v_gene: TRBV6-6
j_gene: TRBJ2-1
abundance: -
d_gene: -
CDR3aa: CASTQGGGSNEQFF
CDR3nt: TGTGCCAGCACACAAGGAGGAGGTTCGAATGAGCAGTTCTTC

len: 18
v_gene: TRBV4-1
j_gene: TRBJ2-1
abundance: -
d_gene: TRBD2
CDR3aa: CASSQGVGSSGRAGEQFF
CDR3nt: TGCGCCAGCAGCCAAGGGGTCGGGTCTAGCGGGAGGGCGGGTGAGCAGTTCTTC

len: 16
v_gene: TRBV28
j_gene: TRBJ2-1
abundance: -
d_gene: TRBD2
CDR3aa: CASSPWTSGSYNEQFF
CDR3nt: TGTGCCAGCAGTCCATGGACTAGCGGCTCCTACAATGAGCAGTTCTTC

len: 11
v_gene: TRBV27
j_gene: TRBJ2-3
abundance: -
d_gene: -
CDR3aa: CASSNEDTQYF
CDR3nt: TGTGCCAGCAGCAACGAAGATACGCAGTATTTT

len: 18
v_gene: TRBV29-1
j_gene: TRBJ2-4
abundance: -
d_gene: TRBD1
CDR3aa: CSVEAPTGGSVAKNIQYF
CDR3nt: TGCAGCGTTGAAGCCCCAACAGGGGGAAGCGTAGCCAAAAACATTCAGTACTTC

len: 15
v_gene: TRBV27
j_gene: TRBJ1-2
abundance: -
d_gene: -
CDR3aa: CASSLSGRLGYGYTF
CDR3nt: TGTGCCAGCAGTTTATCGGGGAGGCTGGGCTATGGCTACACCTTC

len: 14
v_gene: TRBV28
j_gene: TRBJ1-3
abundance: once
d_gene: TRBD1
CDR3aa: CASTPGQRRNTIYF
CDR3nt: TGTGCCAGCACCCCGGGACAGCGCCGAAACACCATATATTTT

len: 14
v_gene: TRBV30
j_gene: TRBJ1-5
abundance: -
d_gene: TRBD1
CDR3aa: CAWRDRAVGQPQHF
CDR3nt: TGTGCCTGGAGGGACAGGGCGGTTGGGCAGCCCCAGCATTTT

len: 17
v_gene: TRBV27
j_gene: TRBJ1-5
abundance: -
d_gene: -
CDR3aa: CASSLYSAVAGNQPQHF
CDR3nt: TGTGCCAGCAGTTTATATTCCGCTGTGGCAGGCAATCAGCCCCAGCATTTT

len: 18
v_gene: TRBV10-1
j_gene: TRBJ2-3
abundance: -
d_gene: -
CDR3aa: CASSETPLGHALTDTQYF
CDR3nt: TGCGCCAGCAGTGAAACCCCGCTGGGGCACGCTTTAACAGATACGCAGTATTTT

len: 15
v_gene: TRBV27
j_gene: TRBJ1-6
abundance: -
d_gene: -
CDR3aa: CASRPTGANNSPLHF
CDR3nt: TGTGCCAGCAGGCCCACGGGGGCCAATAATTCACCCCTCCACTTT

len: 14
v_gene: TRBV5-1
j_gene: TRBJ1-5
abundance: -
d_gene: TRBD1
CDR3aa: CASSSGQGGQPQHF
CDR3nt: TGCGCCAGCAGCTCGGGACAGGGGGGTCAGCCCCAGCATTTT

len: 13
v_gene: TRBV19
j_gene: TRBJ2-7
abundance: -
d_gene: -
CDR3aa: CASRESGLPWQYF
CDR3nt: TGTGCCAGTAGGGAATCGGGACTTCCGTGGCAGTACTTC

len: 14
v_gene: TRBV2
j_gene: TRBJ2-5
abundance: -
d_gene: -
CDR3aa: CASNLGRRAETQYF
CDR3nt: TGTGCCAGCAATTTAGGGCGGCGCGCCGAGACCCAGTACTTC

len: 15
v_gene: TRBV25-1
j_gene: TRBJ2-4
abundance: -
d_gene: -
CDR3aa: CASSIRRGTKNIQYF
CDR3nt: TGTGCCAGCAGTATCAGGCGAGGGACCAAAAACATTCAGTACTTC